These T cell receptor beta chains were read from a single sample in a study of T cells in Graves' hyperthyroidism and ophthalmopathy. TCRdb itself ran the multiplex PCR reads through MiXCR, one entry per CDR3 protein. Here the sample spans some 720,000 distinct CDR3 sequences, about 16% being singletons. Sequenced sample: blood. Receptors were obtained from a man between 18 and 35 years old with Graves' hyperthyroidism. CDR3s include the opening cysteine and the closing phenylalanine or tryptophan. The order of the fields is CDR3 length, D gene, clone size, V gene, J gene, CDR3 DNA, CDR3 protein. A D gene is named only where the DNA matches it firmly. Rows give clone size only sometimes, using once, few, many, or a class for an expanded clone.

15	NA	many	TRBV20-1	TRBJ1-1	TGCAGTGCCTCAGGCCTTCAGGGGCCCAACACTGAAGCTTTCTTT	CSASGLQGPNTEAFF
15	NA	many	TRBV9	TRBJ2-7	TGTGCCAGCAGCGTAGGCAGGACCCGTGGCCACGAGCAGTACTTC	CASSVGRTRGHEQYF
11	NA	few	TRBV27	TRBJ1-1	TGTGCCAGCCGTGGGGCGGGGAGAGATTTCTTT	CASRGAGRDFF
17	TRBD1	NA	TRBV7-3	TRBJ2-5	TGTGCCAGCAGCTTATTGGCAGGGGGCGGCTACCAAGAGACCCAGTACTTC	CASSLLAGGGYQETQYF
18	NA	many	TRBV27	TRBJ2-1	TGTGCCAGCAGTTTATTCGGACAGGGACTAGTCCCGTACAATGAGCAGTTCTTC	CASSLFGQGLVPYNEQFF
14	NA	NA	TRBV19	TRBJ2-7	TGTGCCAGTAGGGCGACAGGCCGCGCCTACGAGCAGTACTTC	CASRATGRAYEQYF
16	NA	NA	TRBV7-9	TRBJ2-3	TGTGCCAGCAGGCTTGGGGGGATCTCCCTCACAGATACGCAGTATTTT	CASRLGGISLTDTQYF
13	NA	few	TRBV9	TRBJ2-5	TGTGCCAGCAGCGTAGAGTCGGCAGTGGGATTGTACTTC	CASSVESAVGLYF
14	TRBD2	NA	TRBV29-1	TRBJ2-7	TGCAGCGTTGAAGATCGGGGGACTAGTTACGAGCAGTACTTC	CSVEDRGTSYEQYF
15	NA	many	TRBV2	TRBJ2-3	TGTGCCAGCAGTGACCGAGCGGAAAACACAGATACGCAGTATTTT	CASSDRAENTDTQYF
15	TRBD2	few	TRBV29-1	TRBJ2-7	TGCAGCGTCGCCGGGACTAGCGGGTTCTCCTACGAGCAGTACTTC	CSVAGTSGFSYEQYF
15	NA	NA	TRBV4-2	TRBJ2-7	TGTGCCAGCAGCCAAGATACGCTAGTTAGCGACGAGCAGTACTTC	CASSQDTLVSDEQYF
14	TRBD2	many	TRBV15	TRBJ2-7	TGTGCCACCAGCAGACGTCGGGAGGTTTACGAGCAGTACTTC	CATSRRREVYEQYF
14	NA	few	TRBV6-2/TRBV6-3	TRBJ1-2	TGTGCCAGCAGGCTGACACAAGCTAACTATGGCTACACCTTC	CASRLTQANYGYTF
13	NA	NA	TRBV12-3/TRBV12-4	TRBJ2-7	TGTGCCAGCAGCCTGACCAGGCGCTACGAGCAGTACTTC	CASSLTRRYEQYF
16	NA	many	TRBV11-2	TRBJ2-2	TGTGCCAGCAGCTTAGATACGCTCGCCGCCATCGGGGAGCTGTTTTTT	CASSLDTLAAIGELFF
15	TRBD1	many	TRBV28	TRBJ2-7	TGTGCCAGCATTCTGGACAGGGCCAGCTCCTACGAGCAGTACTTC	CASILDRASSYEQYF
19	TRBD1	NA	TRBV5-1	TRBJ2-6	TGCGCCAGCAGCTTGGGGACAGGGGGCCCTTTCTCTGGGGCCAACGTCCTGACTTTC	CASSLGTGGPFSGANVLTF
14	TRBD2	few	TRBV3-1	TRBJ2-1	TGTGCCAGCAGTGACCCTAGCGGGAGTAATGAGCAGTTCTTC	CASSDPSGSNEQFF
12	NA	NA	TRBV29-1	TRBJ2-5	TGCAGCGTTGGAGCGGATAGGGGGTCCCAGTACTTC	CSVGADRGSQYF
13	NA	many	TRBV7-2	TRBJ2-1	TGTGCCAGCAGCTTAGACCGTGACAATGAGCAGTTCTTC	CASSLDRDNEQFF
12	NA	many	TRBV28	TRBJ2-7	TGTGCCAGCAGGGTTAGCCCCTACGAGCAGTACTTC	CASRVSPYEQYF
13	NA	few	TRBV6-1	TRBJ1-1	TGTGCCAGCAACCTGGGGTGGAGCACTGAAGCTTTCTTT	CASNLGWSTEAFF
14	TRBD1	many	TRBV6-6	TRBJ2-1	TGTGCCAGCAGTTACTCGGGACAGAACAATGAGCAGTTCTTC	CASSYSGQNNEQFF
14	NA	NA	TRBV6-1	TRBJ1-5	TGTGCCAGCGCACCGCGGGGGAAAAATCAGCCCCAGCATTTT	CASAPRGKNQPQHF
13	NA	few	TRBV20-1	TRBJ1-5	TGCAGTGCTAGAGAAGGGGCACGGGAGCCCCAGCATTTT	CSAREGAREPQHF
18	TRBD2	few	TRBV4-2	TRBJ2-2	TGTGCCAGCAGCCGCAATACGGGACTAGCGGGAGTAAGGAGGCAGCTGTTTTTT	CASSRNTGLAGVRRQLFF
12	NA	few	TRBV6-1	TRBJ2-3	TGTGCCAGCAGGCAGGTCACAGATACGCAGTATTTT	CASRQVTDTQYF
14	NA	NA	TRBV10-3	TRBJ2-1	TGTGCCATCAGAGGGACATCCCCGTACAATGAGCAGTTCTTC	CAIRGTSPYNEQFF
14	NA	many	TRBV7-2	TRBJ2-3	TGTGCCAGCAGCTTAGAGGCCAGCACAGATACGCAGTATTTT	CASSLEASTDTQYF
14	TRBD2	many	TRBV6-1	TRBJ2-1	TGTGCCAGCAGTTCCGGACTAGCGGGAGTGAGCAAGTTCTTC	CASSSGLAGVSKFF
16	TRBD2	NA	TRBV5-5	TRBJ2-7	TGTGCCAGCGTCGGGGGGGCTGGTTTCCTACCCTACGAGCAGTACTTC	CASVGGAGFLPYEQYF
14	NA	many	TRBV9	TRBJ2-7	TGTGCCAGCAGCCCCGGAAGGGGGGACTACGAGCAGTACTTC	CASSPGRGDYEQYF
15	NA	NA	TRBV27	TRBJ1-1	TGTGCCAGCAGCGGGTACAGGGTCTTCAGGGGAGAAGCTTTCTTT	CASSGYRVFRGEAFF
15	NA	many	TRBV27	TRBJ2-3	TGTGCCAGCAGTTTAATGGGGCTTTTCACAGATACGCAGTATTTT	CASSLMGLFTDTQYF
16	NA	many	TRBV7-8	TRBJ2-7	TGTGCCAGCAGCTTTGGGTCTTCCGGGAGCTCCTACGAGCAGTACTTC	CASSFGSSGSSYEQYF
16	NA	few	TRBV18	TRBJ1-4	TGTGCCAGCTCTTCGACAAGACGACTAACTAATGAAAAACTGTTTTTT	CASSSTRRLTNEKLFF
16	TRBD2	many	TRBV12-3/TRBV12-4	TRBJ2-5	TGTGCCAGCAGTTTAAGGTCTAGCGGTGCCCAAGAGACCCAGTACTTC	CASSLRSSGAQETQYF
13	NA	many	TRBV5-6	TRBJ1-2	TGTGCCAGCAGCTTTCAGGGGTCCTATGGCTACACCTTC	CASSFQGSYGYTF
12	NA	NA	TRBV29-1	TRBJ2-4	TGCAGCGTTGGCCCAGGTTCAAACATTCAGTACTTC	CSVGPGSNIQYF
16	TRBD1	NA	TRBV5-1	TRBJ1-1	TGCGCCAGCAGCTTGGAGGTCGGGACAGGGTACACTGAAGCTTTCTTT	CASSLEVGTGYTEAFF
12	NA	many	TRBV30	TRBJ2-7	TGTGCCTGGAGTGTTTCCTCCTACGAGCAGTACTTC	CAWSVSSYEQYF
15	TRBD2	few	TRBV30	TRBJ2-5	TGTGCCTGGAGTCTCCGACTAGCGGGTCTGGGGACCCAGTACTTC	CAWSLRLAGLGTQYF
15	TRBD2	few	TRBV11-2	TRBJ2-1	TGTGCCAGCAGCTTTGGTCTAGCGGGAGCGAATGAGCAGTTCTTC	CASSFGLAGANEQFF
12	NA	few	TRBV30	TRBJ2-7	TGTGCCTGGAGGAGGGCGCCCTACGAGCAGTACTTC	CAWRRAPYEQYF